Below are 5 T cell receptor beta chains sequenced from a single sample in a study of shared clonotypes between healthy human individuals (dated by TCRdb to about 2020). Receptors were amplified or captured by the immunoSEQ multiplex PCR assay. As stored in TCRdb, this immuneACCESS dataset retains in-frame rearrangements with V and J assigned. A fraction of the clones does not appear; measured against another copy, unresolved V genes explain less than half of the discrepancy, and the remainder lacks a known reason. A total of over 400,000 clones appear in this sample, over 70% of them only once. Together, the top ten hold about 12% of the sample. Material: PBMCs. All receptors derive from a woman between 35 and 50 years old in good health. Some clones in this sample may be carry-over from other donors' samples.

The rearrangement links TRBV7-2 to TRBJ1-2; D is unresolved. Looked up from germline, CDR1 is SGHTA and CDR2 is FQGNSA. V dropped 0 bases and J dropped 3 bases, with 14 bases sitting between them. The CDR3 extends over 16 amino acids. The CDR3 DNA reads as TGTGCCAGCAGCTTAGCACCGGGGATAGATTACTATGGCTACACCTTC. Amino acids: CASSLAPGIDYYGYTF.

As regards this clone: A read error is likely here: a far larger clone is one base away. In the same sample, other DNA sequences code for this CDR3. This chain links TRBV30 with TRBJ2-1; D possibly matches TRBD1 or TRBD2 (6 bases each). This CDR3 is 17 amino acids long. Germline CDR1 and CDR2: GTSNPN and SVGIG (reference sequence). V lost 3 bases, J lost 2 bases, and 20 bases lay in between. Here the CDR3 reads CAWRGGLGGRTYNEQFF. The CDR3 DNA is TGTGCCTGGAGGGGTGGATTAGGGGGGCGTACCTACAATGAGCAGTTCTTC.

V usage is TRBV5-8 and J usage is TRBJ2-7; D is possibly TRBD2 (6 bases). Trimming left V 7 bases short and J 4 bases short, with 15 bases between. The germline gives CDR1 SGHTS, CDR2 YDEGEE. This CDR3 comprises 13 residues. CDR3 sequence: CASRPRDRYEQYF. The CDR3 nucleotides read TGTGCCAGCCGGCCGCGGGATCGATACGAGCAGTACTTC.

In nucleotides, the CDR3 is TGCGCCAGCAGCCAGCGACTCCAAGAGACCCAGTACTTC. It translates to CASSQRLQETQYF. The V gene is TRBV4-3, the J gene TRBJ2-5; D is uncertain. Per the germline V gene, CDR1 is LGHNA and CDR2 is YSLEER. Trimming cost V 3 bases and J 1 base, with 6 bases left between them. This CDR3 contains 13 residues.

With respect to this clone: A far more abundant clone sits one base away, making this likely a read error. The chain employs TRBV30 and TRBJ1-1; D is unclear. V shed 8 bases and J shed 0 bases, with 13 bases lying between them. The germline CDR1 and CDR2 sequences are GTSNPN and SVGIG (reference sequence). The CDR3 is made up of 13 amino acids. The CDR3 region has the DNA TGTGCCCGGGAGGGAAACATGAACACTGAAGCTTTCTTT. This translates into CAREGNMNTEAFF.